Below, one T cell receptor beta chain is given with its context. As yet, its antigen is unknown. The study, taken as a whole, reports: The TCR gene usage of tumor memory CD4+ T cells clustered together with blood and lymph node memory CD4+ cells and with lymph node naive CD4+ cells.

Constant-region reverse primers amplified full-length variable regions, followed by semi-nested Nested Universal Primer A PCR. TCRdb reprocessed the 5' RACE reads via MiXCR and lists one record per CDR3 protein. The sample has about 60,000 distinct CDR3 sequences; around 30% are singletons. Naive CD4+ T cells were purified with Tregs depleted by CD25. The clonotype comes from a female donor with breast cancer. The sample consisted of tumor-infiltrating naive CD4+ T cells sorted from the breast tumor. Sample subset: naive CD4+ T cells, CD4+CD45RA+CD25-.

The CDR3 bases are TGTGCCAGCAGCTGCTTAGCGGGAGGGACCTACGAGCAGTACTTC. Translated, it gives CASSCLAGGTYEQYF. This chain uses TRBV7-3 with TRBJ2-7, with 11 bases lining up with TRBD2. V was pared by 4 bases and J by 2 bases, with 4 bases of the junction left unmatched. The germline V gene has CDR1 SGHTA and CDR2 FQGTGA. This CDR3 has 15 amino acids.